This TCR beta chain originates from a study of technical replicates of blood from several donors. Profiling relied on immunoSEQ multiplex PCR, and the TCRdb table lists in-frame clones only, not all of them. The repertoire holds about 57,000 clones, with 80% to 95% as singletons. V lost 0 bases and J lost 3, with 14 bases in between. This CDR3 comprises 16 residues. Germline values: CDR1 ENHRY, CDR2 SYGVKD. This clone appeared a single time. The TCR comes from a human donor in good health. Some clones in this sample may be carry-over from other donors' samples. The chain combines TRBV10-3 with TRBJ1-2; D remains ambiguous. Sequenced input: PBMCs. CDR3 loop: CAISESMGGEYYGYTF. CDR3 DNA: TGTGCCATCAGTGAGTCCATGGGAGGAGAGTACTATGGCTACACCTTC.